This T cell receptor (beta chain) was sequenced during a study of T cells in Graves' hyperthyroidism and ophthalmopathy. From RNA transcripts, TCR beta CDR3 regions were amplified. The TCR CDR3 was amplified in a first-round RT-PCR using the HTBI primer set. TCRdb processed the multiplex PCR reads anew with MiXCR; each CDR3 protein has one entry. The sample lists hundreds of thousands of distinct CDR3 sequences, under 45% seen once, with roughly 30% in the top ten. This clonotype came up a few times. CDR1 SGHRS and CDR2 YFSETQ come from the germline V gene. The CDR3 covers 15 residues. Trimming left V 4 bases short and J 8 bases short, with 16 bases between.

The V and J genes are TRBV5-1 and TRBJ1-6; D is unclear. Source material: blood. This receptor was obtained from a woman in her thirties or forties with Graves' hyperthyroidism. This CDR3 is CASSDWATRDSPLHF. In nucleotides, the CDR3 is TGCGCCAGCAGCGATTGGGCAACTCGAGATTCACCCCTCCACTTT.